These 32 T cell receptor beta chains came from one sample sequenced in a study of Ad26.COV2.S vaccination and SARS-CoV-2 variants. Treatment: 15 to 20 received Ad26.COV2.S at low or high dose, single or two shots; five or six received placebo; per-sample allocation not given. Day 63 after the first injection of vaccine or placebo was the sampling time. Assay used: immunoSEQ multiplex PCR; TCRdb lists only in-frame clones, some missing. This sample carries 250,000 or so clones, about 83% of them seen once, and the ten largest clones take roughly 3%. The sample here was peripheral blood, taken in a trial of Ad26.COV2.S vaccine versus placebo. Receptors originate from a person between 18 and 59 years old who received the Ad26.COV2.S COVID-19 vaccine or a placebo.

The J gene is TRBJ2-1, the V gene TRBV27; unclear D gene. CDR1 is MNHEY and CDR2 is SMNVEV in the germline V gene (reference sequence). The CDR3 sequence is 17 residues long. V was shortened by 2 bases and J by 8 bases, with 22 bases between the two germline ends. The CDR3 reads CASSLKRRTVTLHEQFF. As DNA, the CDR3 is TGTGCCAGCAGTTTAAAAAGACGCACAGTAACCCTCCATGAGCAGTTCTTC.

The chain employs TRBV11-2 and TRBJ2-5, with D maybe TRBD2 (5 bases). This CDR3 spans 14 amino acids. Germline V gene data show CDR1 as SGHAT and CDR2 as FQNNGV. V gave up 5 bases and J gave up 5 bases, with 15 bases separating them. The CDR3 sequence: CASSPGMGSETQYF. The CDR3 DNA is TGTGCCAGCAGCCCCGGGATGGGATCCGAGACCCAGTACTTC.

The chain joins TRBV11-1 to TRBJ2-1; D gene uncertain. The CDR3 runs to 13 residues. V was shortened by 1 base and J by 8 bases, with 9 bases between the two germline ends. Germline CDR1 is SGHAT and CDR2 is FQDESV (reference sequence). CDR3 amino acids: CASSLGLRYEQFF. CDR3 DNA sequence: TGTGCCAGCAGCTTAGGTCTGAGGTATGAGCAGTTCTTC. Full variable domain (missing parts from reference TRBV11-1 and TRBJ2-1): EAEVAQSPRYKITEKSQAVAFWCDPISGHATLYWYRQILGQGPELLVQFQDESVVDDSQLPKDRFSAERLKGVDSTLKIQPAELGDSAMYLCASSLGLRYEQFFGPGTRLTVL.

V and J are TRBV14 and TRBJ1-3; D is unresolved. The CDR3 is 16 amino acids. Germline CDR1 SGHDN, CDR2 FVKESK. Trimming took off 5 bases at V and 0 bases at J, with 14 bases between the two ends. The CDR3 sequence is CASSDTQVVSGNTIYF. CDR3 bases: TGTGCCAGCAGCGATACCCAGGTTGTCTCTGGAAACACCATATATTTT.

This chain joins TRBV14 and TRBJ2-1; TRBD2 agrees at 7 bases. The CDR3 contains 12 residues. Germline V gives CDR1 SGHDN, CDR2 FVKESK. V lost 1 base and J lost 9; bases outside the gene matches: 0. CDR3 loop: CASSQGGGEQFF. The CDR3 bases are TGTGCCAGCAGCCAAGGGGGGGGTGAGCAGTTCTTC.

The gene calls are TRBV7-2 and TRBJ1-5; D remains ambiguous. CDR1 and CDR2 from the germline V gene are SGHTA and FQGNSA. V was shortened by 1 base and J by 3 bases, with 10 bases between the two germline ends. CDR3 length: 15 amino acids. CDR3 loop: CASSLVGVFNQPQHF. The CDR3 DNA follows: TGTGCCAGCAGCTTAGTTGGGGTTTTCAATCAGCCCCAGCATTTT.

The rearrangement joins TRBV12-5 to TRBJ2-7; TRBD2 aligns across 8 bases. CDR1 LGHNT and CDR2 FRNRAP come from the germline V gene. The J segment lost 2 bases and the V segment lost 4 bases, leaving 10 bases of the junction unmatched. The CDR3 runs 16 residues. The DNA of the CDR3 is TGTGCTAGTGGTTACCCCACACTAGCGGCGACCTACGAGCAGTACTTC. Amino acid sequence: CASGYPTLAATYEQYF.

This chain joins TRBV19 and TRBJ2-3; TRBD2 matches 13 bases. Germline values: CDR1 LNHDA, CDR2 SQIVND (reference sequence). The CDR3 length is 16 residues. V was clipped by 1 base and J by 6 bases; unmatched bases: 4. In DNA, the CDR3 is TGTGCCAGTAGTATAGGGACTAGCGGGAGTCGGGATACGCAGTATTTT. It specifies CASSIGTSGSRDTQYF.

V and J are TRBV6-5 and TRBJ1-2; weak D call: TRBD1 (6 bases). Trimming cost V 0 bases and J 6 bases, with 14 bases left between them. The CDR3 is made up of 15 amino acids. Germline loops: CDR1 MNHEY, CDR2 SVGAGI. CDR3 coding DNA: TGTGCCAGCAGTTACTCTAACAGGGTTTCGCATGGCTACACCTTC. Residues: CASSYSNRVSHGYTF.

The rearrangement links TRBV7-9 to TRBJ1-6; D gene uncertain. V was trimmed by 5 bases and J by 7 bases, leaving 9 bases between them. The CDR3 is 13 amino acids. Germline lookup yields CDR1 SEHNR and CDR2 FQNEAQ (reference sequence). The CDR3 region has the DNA TGTGCCAGCAGCATAGAGAAGAATTCACCCCTCCACTTT. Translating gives CASSIEKNSPLHF.

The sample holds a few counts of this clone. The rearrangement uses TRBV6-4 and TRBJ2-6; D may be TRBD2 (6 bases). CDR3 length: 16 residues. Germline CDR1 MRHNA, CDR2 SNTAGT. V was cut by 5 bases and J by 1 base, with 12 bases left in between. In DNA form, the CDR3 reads TGTGCCAGCAGTCCGGGGGACTTATCTGGGGCCAACGTCCTGACTTTC. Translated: CASSPGDLSGANVLTF.

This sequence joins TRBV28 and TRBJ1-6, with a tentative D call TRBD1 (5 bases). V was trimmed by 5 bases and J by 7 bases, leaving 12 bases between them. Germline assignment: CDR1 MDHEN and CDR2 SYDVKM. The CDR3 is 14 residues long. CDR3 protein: CASSPPGSNSPLHF. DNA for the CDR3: TGTGCCAGCAGTCCCCCAGGGAGCAATTCACCCCTCCACTTT. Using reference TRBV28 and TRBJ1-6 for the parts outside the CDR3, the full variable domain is DVKVTQSSRYLVKRTGEKVFLECVQDMDHENMFWYRQDPGLGLRLIYFSYDVKMKEKGDIPEGYSVSREKKERFSLILESASTNQTSMYLCASSPPGSNSPLHFGNGTRLTVT.

CDR3 sequence: CASSYPRLYSGNTIYF. The DNA of the CDR3 is TGTGCCAGCAGTTACCCACGGCTGTACTCTGGAAACACCATATATTTT. The rearrangement joins TRBV6-2 or TRBV6-3 to TRBJ1-3; D remains unclear. The germline V gene encodes CDR1 MNHEY and CDR2 SVGEGT. V lost 2 bases, J lost 0 bases, and 11 bases lay in between. The CDR3 is 16 amino acids.

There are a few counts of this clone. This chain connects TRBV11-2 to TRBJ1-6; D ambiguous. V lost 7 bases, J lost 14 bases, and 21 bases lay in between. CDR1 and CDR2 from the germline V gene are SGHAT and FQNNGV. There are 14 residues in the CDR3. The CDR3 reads CASNLEEGLGALHF. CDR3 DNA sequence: TGTGCCAGCAACCTAGAGGAGGGCCTGGGAGCCCTCCACTTT.

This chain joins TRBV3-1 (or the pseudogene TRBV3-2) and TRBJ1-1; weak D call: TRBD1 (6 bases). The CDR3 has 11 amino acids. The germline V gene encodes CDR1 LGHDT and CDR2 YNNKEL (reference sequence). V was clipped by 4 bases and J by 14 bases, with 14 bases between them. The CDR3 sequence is CASSRGGVFFF. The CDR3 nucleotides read TGTGCCAGCAGCCGAGGGGGGGTCTTCTTCTTT.

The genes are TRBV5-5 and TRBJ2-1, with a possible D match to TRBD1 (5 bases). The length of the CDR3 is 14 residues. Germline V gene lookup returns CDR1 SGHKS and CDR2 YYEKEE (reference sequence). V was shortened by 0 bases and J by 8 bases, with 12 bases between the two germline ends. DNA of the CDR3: TGTGCCAGCAGCTTGGCATTAGGGGTCCATGAGCAGTTCTTC. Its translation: CASSLALGVHEQFF. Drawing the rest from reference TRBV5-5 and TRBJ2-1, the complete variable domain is DAGVTQSPTHLIKTRGQQVTLRCSPISGHKSVSWYQQVLGQGPQFIFQYYEKEERGRGNFPDRFSARQFPNYSSELNVNALLLGDSALYLCASSLALGVHEQFFGPGTRLTVL.

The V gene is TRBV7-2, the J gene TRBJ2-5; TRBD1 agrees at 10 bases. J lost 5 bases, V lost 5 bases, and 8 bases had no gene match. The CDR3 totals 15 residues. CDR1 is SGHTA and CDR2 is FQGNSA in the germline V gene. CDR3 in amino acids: CASSPGTGVVETQYF. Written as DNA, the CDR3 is TGTGCCAGCAGCCCTGGGACAGGGGTCGTGGAGACCCAGTACTTC. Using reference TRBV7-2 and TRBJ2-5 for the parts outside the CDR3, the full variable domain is GAGVSQSPSNKVTEKGKDVELRCDPISGHTALYWYRQSLGQGLEFLIYFQGNSAPDKSGLPSDRFSAERTGGSVSTLTIQRTQQEDSAVYLCASSPGTGVVETQYFGPGTRLLVL.

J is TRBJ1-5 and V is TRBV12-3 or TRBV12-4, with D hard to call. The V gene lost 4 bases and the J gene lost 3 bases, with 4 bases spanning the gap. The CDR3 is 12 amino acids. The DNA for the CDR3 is TGTGCCAGCAGTTACCTCAATCAGCCCCAGCATTTT. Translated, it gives CASSYLNQPQHF.

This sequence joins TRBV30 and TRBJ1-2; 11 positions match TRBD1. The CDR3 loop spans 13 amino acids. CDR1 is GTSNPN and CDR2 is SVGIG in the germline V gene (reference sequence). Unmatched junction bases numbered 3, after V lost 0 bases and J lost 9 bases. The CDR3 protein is CAWSVGTGGSYTF. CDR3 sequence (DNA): TGTGCCTGGAGTGTCGGGACAGGGGGTAGCTACACCTTC.

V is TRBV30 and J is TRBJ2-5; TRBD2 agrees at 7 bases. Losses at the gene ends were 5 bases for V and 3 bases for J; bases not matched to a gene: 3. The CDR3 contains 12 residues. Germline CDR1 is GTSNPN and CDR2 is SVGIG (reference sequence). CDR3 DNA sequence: TGTGCCTGGGGACGGGGGGAAGAGACCCAGTACTTC. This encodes CAWGRGEETQYF.

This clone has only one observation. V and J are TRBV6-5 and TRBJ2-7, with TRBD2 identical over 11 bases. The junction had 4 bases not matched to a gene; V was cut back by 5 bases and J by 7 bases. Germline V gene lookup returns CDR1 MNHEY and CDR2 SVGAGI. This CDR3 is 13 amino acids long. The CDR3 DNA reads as TGTGCCAGCAGTACGGGACTAGCGGCTGAGCAGTACGTC. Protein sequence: CASSTGLAAEQYV.

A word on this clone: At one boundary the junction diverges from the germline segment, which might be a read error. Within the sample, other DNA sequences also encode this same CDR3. CDR3 sequence reads: CACSLGVGWAGPYEQYF. The CDR3 DNA follows: TGTGCCTGCAGCTTGGGAGTGGGGTGGGCGGGGCCCTACGAGCAGTACTTC. The chain employs TRBV5-6 and TRBJ2-7; perhaps TRBD2 as D (6 bases). Germline CDR1 SGHDT, CDR2 YYEEEE. The CDR3 totals 17 residues. Supplemented by reference TRBV5-6 and TRBJ2-7, the full variable domain reads DAGVTQSPTHLIKTRGQQVTLRCSPKSGHDTVSWYQQALGQGPQFIFQYYEEEERQRGNFPDRFSGHQFPNYSSELNVNALLLGDSALYLCACSLGVGWAGPYEQYFGPGTRLTVT.

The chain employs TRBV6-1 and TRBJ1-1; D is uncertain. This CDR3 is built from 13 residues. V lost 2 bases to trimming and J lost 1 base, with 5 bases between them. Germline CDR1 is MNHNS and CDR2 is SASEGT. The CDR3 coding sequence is TGTGCCAGCAGTGAACGAGAGAACACTGAAGCTTTCTTT. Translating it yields CASSERENTEAFF.

CDR3 bases: TGTGCCAGCAGTCCCCGGCTAGCGGGAGTGGAGGAGCAGTTCTTC. This codes for CASSPRLAGVEEQFF. The V call is TRBV27, the J call TRBJ2-1, with 10 bases that match TRBD2. J gave up 10 bases and V 5 bases, and 11 bases lay outside the gene matches. Germline assignment: CDR1 MNHEY and CDR2 SMNVEV (reference sequence). The CDR3 length is 15 residues.

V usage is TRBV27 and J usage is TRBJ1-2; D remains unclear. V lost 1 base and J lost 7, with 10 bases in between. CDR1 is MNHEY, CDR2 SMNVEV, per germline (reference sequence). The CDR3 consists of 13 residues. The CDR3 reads CASSLFSGSGYTF. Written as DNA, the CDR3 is TGTGCCAGCAGTTTATTTTCGGGGTCTGGCTACACCTTC.

CDR3 sequence: CASSLARAHNEQFF. CDR3 nucleotides: TGTGCCAGCAGCTTAGCAAGGGCACACAATGAGCAGTTCTTC. The V gene is TRBV7-8, the J gene TRBJ2-1; D unresolved. V dropped 0 bases and J dropped 5 bases, with 8 bases sitting between them. The germline gives CDR1 SGHVS, CDR2 FQNEAQ. CDR3 length: 14 amino acids.

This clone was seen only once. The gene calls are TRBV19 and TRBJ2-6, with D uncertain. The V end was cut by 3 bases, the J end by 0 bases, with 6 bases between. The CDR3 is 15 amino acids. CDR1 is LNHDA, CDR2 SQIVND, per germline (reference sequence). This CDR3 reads CASSMVGSGANVLTF. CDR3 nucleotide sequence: TGTGCCAGTAGTATGGTTGGCTCTGGGGCCAACGTCCTGACTTTC.

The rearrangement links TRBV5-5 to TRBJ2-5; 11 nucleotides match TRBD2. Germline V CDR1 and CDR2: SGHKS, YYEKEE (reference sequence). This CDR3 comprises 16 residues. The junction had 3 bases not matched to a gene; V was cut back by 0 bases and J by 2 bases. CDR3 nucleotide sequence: TGTGCCAGCAGCTTGGCGGTAGCGGGGGGGCAAGAGACCCAGTACTTC. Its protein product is CASSLAVAGGQETQYF. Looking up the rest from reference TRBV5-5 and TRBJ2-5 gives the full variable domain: DAGVTQSPTHLIKTRGQQVTLRCSPISGHKSVSWYQQVLGQGPQFIFQYYEKEERGRGNFPDRFSARQFPNYSSELNVNALLLGDSALYLCASSLAVAGGQETQYFGPGTRLLVL.

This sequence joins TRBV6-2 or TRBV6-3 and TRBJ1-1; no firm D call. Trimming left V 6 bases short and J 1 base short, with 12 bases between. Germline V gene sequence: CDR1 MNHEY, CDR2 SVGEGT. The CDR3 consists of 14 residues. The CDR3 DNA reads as TGTGCCAGCAGCCTCCGGACGAAGAACACTGAAGCTTTCTTT. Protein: CASSLRTKNTEAFF.

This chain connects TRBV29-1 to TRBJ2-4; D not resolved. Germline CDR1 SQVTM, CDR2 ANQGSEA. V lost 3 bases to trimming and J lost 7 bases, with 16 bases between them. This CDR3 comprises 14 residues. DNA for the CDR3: TGCAGCGTTGAGCCCATCGGTCACCTCAACATTCAGTACTTC. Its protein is CSVEPIGHLNIQYF.

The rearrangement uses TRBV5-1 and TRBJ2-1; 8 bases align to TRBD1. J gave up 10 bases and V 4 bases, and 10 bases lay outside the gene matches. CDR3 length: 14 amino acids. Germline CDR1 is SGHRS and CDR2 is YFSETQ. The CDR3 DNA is TGCGCCAGCAGCACGGGACAGGATAGGGGCGAGCAGTTCTTC. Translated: CASSTGQDRGEQFF.

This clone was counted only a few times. Here the CDR3 reads CASSFGAGGRETQYF. Here the CDR3 DNA reads TGTGCCAGCAGCTTTGGAGCGGGGGGGCGCGAGACCCAGTACTTC. This chain uses TRBV11-2 with TRBJ2-5; TRBD2 matches 10 bases. The length of the CDR3 is 15 residues. The V segment lost 3 bases and the J segment 5 bases; nucleotides outside the gene matches: 6. Per the germline V gene, CDR1 is SGHAT and CDR2 is FQNNGV. Full variable domain (rest looked up from reference TRBV11-2 and TRBJ2-5): EAGVAQSPRYKIIEKRQSVAFWCNPISGHATLYWYQQILGQGPKLLIQFQNNGVVDDSQLPKDRFSAERLKGVDSTLKIQPAKLEDSAVYLCASSFGAGGRETQYFGPGTRLLVL.